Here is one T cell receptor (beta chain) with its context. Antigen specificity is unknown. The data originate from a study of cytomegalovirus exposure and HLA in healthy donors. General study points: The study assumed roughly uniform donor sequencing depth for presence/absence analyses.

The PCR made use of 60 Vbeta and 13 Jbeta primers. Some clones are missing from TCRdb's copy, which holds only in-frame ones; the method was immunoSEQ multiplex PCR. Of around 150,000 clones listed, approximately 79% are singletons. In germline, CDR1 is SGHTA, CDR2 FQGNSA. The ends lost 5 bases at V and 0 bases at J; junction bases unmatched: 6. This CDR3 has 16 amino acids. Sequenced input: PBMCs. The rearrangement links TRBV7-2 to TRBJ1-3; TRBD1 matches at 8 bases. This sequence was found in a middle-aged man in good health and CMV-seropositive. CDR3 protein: CASSHRGSSSGNTIYF. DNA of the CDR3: TGTGCCAGCAGCCACAGGGGGTCGAGCTCTGGAAACACCATATATTTT.